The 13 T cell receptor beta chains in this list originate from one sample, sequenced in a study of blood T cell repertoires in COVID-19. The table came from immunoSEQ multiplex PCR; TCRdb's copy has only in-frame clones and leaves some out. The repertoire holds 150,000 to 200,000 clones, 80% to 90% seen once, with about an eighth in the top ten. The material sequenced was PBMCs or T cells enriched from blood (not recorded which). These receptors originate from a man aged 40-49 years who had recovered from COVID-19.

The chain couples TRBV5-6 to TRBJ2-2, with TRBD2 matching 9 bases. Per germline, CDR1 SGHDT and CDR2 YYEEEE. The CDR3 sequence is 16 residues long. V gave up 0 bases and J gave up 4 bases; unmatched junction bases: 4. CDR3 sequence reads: CASSLAIAGVTGELFF. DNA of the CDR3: TGTGCCAGCAGCTTGGCCATAGCGGGAGTCACCGGGGAGCTGTTTTTT.

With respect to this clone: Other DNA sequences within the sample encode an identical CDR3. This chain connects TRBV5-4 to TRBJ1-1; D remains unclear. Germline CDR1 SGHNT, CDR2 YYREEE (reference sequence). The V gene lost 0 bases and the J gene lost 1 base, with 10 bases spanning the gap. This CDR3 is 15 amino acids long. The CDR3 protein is CASSLGGTGNTEAFF. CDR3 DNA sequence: TGTGCCAGCAGCTTGGGAGGAACCGGGAACACTGAAGCTTTCTTT.

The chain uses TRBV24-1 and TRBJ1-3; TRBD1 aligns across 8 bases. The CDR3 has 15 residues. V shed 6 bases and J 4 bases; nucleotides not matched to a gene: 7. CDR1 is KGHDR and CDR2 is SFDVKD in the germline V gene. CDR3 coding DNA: TGTGCCACCAGTAGCACAGGGGGTGAAGGAAACACCATATATTTT. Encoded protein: CATSSTGGEGNTIYF.

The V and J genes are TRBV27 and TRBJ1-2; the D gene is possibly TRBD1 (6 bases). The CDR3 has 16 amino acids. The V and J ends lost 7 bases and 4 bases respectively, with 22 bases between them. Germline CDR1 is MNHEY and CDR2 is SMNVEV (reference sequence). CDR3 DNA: TGTGCCAGCACCCCGGACGGGGGGCGCGGTGGCTATGGCTACACCTTC. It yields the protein CASTPDGGRGGYGYTF.

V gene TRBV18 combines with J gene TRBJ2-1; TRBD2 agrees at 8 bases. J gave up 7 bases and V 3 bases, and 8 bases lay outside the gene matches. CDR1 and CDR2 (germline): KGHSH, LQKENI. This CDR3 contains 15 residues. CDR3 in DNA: TGTGCCAGCTCACCCCTAGCGGGTGGGGGTAATGAGCAGTTCTTC. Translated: CASSPLAGGGNEQFF. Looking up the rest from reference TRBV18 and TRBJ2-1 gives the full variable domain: NAGVMQNPRHLVRRRGQEARLRCSPMKGHSHVYWYRQLPEEGLKFMVYLQKENIIDESGMPKERFSAEFPKEGPSILRIQQVVRGDSAAYFCASSPLAGGGNEQFFGPGTRLTVL.

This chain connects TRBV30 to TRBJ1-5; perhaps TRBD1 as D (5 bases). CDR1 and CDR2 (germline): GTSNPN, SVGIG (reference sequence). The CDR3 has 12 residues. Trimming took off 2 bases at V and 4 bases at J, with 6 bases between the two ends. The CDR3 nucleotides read TGTGCCTGGAGTCAGGGAAATCAGCCCCAGCATTTT. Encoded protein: CAWSQGNQPQHF.

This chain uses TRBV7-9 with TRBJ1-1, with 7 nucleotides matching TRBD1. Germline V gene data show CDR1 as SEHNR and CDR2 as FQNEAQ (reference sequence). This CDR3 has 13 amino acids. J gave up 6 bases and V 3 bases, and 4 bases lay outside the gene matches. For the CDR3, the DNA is TGTGCCAGCAGCTTCTCGACAGGGCCTGAAGCTTTCTTT. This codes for CASSFSTGPEAFF.

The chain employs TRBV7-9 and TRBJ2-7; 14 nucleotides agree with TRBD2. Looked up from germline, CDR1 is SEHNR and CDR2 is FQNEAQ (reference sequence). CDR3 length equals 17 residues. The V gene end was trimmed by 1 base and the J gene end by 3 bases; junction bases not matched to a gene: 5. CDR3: CASSLGLAGGSHYEQYF. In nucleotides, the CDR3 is TGTGCCAGCAGCTTAGGACTAGCGGGAGGGTCTCACTACGAGCAGTACTTC.

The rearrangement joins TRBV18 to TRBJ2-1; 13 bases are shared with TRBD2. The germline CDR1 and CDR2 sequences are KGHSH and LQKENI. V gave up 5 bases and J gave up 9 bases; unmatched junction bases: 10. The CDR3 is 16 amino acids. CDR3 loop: CASSSWTSGSSGEQFF. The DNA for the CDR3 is TGTGCCAGCTCATCTTGGACTAGCGGGAGCTCGGGTGAGCAGTTCTTC.

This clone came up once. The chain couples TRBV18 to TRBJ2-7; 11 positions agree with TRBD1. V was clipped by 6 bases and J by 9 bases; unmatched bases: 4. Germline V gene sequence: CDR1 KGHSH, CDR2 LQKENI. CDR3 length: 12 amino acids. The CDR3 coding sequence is TGTGCCAGCTCCACGGGACAGGGGGTGCAGTACGTC. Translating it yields CASSTGQGVQYV.

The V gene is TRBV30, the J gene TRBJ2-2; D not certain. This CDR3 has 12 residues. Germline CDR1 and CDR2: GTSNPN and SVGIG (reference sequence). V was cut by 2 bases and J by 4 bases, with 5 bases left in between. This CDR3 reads CAWSPFTGELFF. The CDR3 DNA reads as TGTGCCTGGAGTCCGTTCACCGGGGAGCTGTTTTTT. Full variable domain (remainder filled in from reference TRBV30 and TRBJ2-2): SQTIHQWPATLVQPVGSPLSLECTVEGTSNPNLYWYRQAAGRGLQLLFYSVGIGQISSEVPQNLSASRPQDRQFILSSKKLLLSDSGFYLCAWSPFTGELFFGEGSRLTVL.

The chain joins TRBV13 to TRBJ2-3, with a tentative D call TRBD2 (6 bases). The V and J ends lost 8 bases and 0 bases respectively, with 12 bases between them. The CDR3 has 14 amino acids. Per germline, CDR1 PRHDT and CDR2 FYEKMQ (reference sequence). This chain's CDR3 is CASRLATSTDTQYF. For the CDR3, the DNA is TGTGCCAGCCGGCTAGCGACTAGCACAGATACGCAGTATTTT.

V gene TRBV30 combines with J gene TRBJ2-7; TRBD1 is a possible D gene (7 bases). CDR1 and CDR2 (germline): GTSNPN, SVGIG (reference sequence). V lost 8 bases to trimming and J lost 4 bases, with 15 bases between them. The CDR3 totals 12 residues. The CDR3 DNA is TGTGCCGGCGGGACAGAGCTATACGAGCAGTACTTC. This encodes CAGGTELYEQYF.